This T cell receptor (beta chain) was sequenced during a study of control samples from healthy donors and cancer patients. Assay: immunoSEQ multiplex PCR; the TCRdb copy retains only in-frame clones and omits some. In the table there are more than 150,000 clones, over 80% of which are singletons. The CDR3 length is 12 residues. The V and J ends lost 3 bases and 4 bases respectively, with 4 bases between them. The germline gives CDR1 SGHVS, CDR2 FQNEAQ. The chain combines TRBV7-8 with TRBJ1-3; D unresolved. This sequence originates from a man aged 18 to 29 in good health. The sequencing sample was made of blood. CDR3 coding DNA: TGTGCCAGCAGCTTGGAAGGAAACACCATATATTTT. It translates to CASSLEGNTIYF.